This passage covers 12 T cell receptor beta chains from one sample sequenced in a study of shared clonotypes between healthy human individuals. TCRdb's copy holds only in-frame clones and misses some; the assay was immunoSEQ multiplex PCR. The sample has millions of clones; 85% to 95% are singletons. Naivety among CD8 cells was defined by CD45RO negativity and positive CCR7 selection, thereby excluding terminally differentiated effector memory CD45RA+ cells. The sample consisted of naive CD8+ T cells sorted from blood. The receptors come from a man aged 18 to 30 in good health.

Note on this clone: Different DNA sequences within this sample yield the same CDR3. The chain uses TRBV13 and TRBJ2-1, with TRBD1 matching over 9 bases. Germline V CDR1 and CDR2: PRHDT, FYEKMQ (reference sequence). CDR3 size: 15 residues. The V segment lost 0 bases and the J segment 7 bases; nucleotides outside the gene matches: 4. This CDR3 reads CASSLGGQGRNEQFF. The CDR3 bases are TGTGCCAGCAGCTTAGGGGGACAGGGTAGGAATGAGCAGTTCTTC.

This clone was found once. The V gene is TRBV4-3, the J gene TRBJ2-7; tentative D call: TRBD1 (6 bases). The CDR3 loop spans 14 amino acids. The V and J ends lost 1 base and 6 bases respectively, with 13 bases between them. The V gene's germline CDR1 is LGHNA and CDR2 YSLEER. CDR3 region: CASSQAQGVGEQYF. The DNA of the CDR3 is TGCGCCAGCAGCCAAGCACAGGGTGTCGGCGAGCAGTACTTC.

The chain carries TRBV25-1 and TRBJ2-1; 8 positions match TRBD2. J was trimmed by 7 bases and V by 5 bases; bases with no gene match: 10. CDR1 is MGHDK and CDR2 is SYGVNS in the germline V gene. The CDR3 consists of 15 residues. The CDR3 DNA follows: TGTGCCAGCAGTAGCGCAGCGGGAGTTTTAAATGAGCAGTTCTTC. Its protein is CASSSAAGVLNEQFF.

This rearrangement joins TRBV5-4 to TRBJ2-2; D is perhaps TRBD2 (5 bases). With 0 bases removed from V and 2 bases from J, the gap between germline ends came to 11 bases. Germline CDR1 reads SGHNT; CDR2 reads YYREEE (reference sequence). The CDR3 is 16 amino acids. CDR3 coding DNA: TGTGCCAGCAGCTTGGGGCCTAGCCTTAACACCGGGGAGCTGTTTTTT. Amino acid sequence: CASSLGPSLNTGELFF.

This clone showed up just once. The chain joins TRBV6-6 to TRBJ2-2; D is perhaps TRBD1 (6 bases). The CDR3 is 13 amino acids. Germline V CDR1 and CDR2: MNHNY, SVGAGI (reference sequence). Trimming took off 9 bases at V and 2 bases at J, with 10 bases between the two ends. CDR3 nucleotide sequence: TGTGCCAGTCGGACAGACAACACCGGGGAGCTGTTTTTT. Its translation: CASRTDNTGELFF.

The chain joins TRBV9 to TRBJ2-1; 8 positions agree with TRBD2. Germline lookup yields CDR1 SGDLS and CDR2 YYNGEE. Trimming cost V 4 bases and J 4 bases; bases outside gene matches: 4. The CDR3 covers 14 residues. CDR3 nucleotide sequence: TGTGCCAGCAGCACTACTAGCGGATACAATGAGCAGTTCTTC. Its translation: CASSTTSGYNEQFF.

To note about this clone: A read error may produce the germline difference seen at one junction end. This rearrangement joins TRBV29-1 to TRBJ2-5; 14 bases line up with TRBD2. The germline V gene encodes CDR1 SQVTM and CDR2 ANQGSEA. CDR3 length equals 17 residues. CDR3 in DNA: TGCAGCGTGGAAGGACTAGCGGGGGGTCCACGGCAAGAGACCCAGTACTTC. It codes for CSVEGLAGGPRQETQYF.

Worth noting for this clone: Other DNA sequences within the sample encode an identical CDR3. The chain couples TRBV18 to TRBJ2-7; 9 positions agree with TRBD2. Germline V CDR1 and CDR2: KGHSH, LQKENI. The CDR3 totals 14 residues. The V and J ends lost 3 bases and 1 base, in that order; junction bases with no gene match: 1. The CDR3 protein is CASSPRGGSYEQYF. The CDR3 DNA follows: TGTGCCAGCTCACCGCGGGGGGGGTCCTACGAGCAGTACTTC.

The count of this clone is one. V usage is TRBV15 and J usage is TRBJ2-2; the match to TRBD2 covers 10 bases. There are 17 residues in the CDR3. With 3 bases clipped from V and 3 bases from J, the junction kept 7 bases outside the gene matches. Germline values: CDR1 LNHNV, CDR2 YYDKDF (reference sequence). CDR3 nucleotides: TGTGCCACCAGCAGTGGCGCCGGACTAGCGGACACCGGGGAGCTGTTTTTT. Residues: CATSSGAGLADTGELFF.

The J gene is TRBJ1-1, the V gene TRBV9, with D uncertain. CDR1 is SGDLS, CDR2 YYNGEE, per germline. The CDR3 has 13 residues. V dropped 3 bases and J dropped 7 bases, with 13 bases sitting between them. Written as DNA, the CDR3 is TGTGCCAGCAGCGCGGGCCAATCCATTGAAGCTTTCTTT. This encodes CASSAGQSIEAFF.

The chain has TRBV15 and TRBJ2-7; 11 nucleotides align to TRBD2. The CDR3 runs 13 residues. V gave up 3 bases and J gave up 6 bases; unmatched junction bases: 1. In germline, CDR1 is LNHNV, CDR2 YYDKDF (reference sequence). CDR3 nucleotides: TGTGCCACCAGCAGTAGCGGGGGGGGCGAGCAGTACTTC. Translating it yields CATSSSGGGEQYF.

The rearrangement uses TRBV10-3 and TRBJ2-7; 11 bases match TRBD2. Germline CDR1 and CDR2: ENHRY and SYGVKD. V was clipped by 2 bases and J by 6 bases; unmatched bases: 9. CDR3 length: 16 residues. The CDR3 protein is CAISEIRLAGQAEQYF. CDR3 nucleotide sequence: TGTGCCATCAGTGAGATCCGACTAGCGGGGCAAGCCGAGCAGTACTTC.